The 27 T cell receptor beta chains below come from one sample, sequenced in a study of blood T cell repertoires in COVID-19. Clones were read by immunoSEQ multiplex PCR, and TCRdb kept only the in-frame ones, dropping some. The table shows tens of thousands of clones, with 65% to 90% occurring only once. Sample: peripheral blood. These TCRs come from a human donor in a cohort sampled during active COVID-19.

CDR3 nucleotides: TGTGCCAGCAGCGCTTGGACTAGCGGGAGTTCTAGCTACAATGAGCAGTTCTTC. Translation: CASSAWTSGSSSYNEQFF. The chain couples TRBV9 to TRBJ2-1; TRBD2 matches at 13 bases. This CDR3 has 18 amino acids. Germline V gene data show CDR1 as SGDLS and CDR2 as YYNGEE. J lost 3 bases, V lost 3 bases, and 9 bases had no gene match.

This chain uses TRBV9 with TRBJ2-7; 7 bases agree with TRBD1. CDR3 length: 15 residues. After removal of 0 bases from V and 2 bases from J, the junction contained 5 bases not matched to a gene. From germline, CDR1 is SGDLS and CDR2 YYNGEE. The CDR3 loop is CASSVGGTGAYEQYF. The CDR3 nucleotides are TGTGCCAGCAGCGTAGGGGGCACAGGGGCCTACGAGCAGTACTTC.

V is TRBV5-4 and J is TRBJ2-1, with TRBD1 identical over 7 bases. The CDR3 spans 15 residues. Per germline, CDR1 SGHNT and CDR2 YYREEE (reference sequence). With V trimmed by 4 bases and J by 6 bases, 10 bases remained unmatched. CDR3 sequence (DNA): TGTGCCAGCAGCCACCGACAGGGACCACCCAATGAGCAGTTCTTC. This sequence encodes CASSHRQGPPNEQFF.

This clone was found a few times. V and J are TRBV28 and TRBJ1-5; no reliable D call. Germline assignment: CDR1 MDHEN and CDR2 SYDVKM. The CDR3 is made up of 14 amino acids. V lost 10 bases, J lost 2 bases, and 15 bases lay in between. The CDR3 here is CATQFQVGNQPQHF. DNA of the CDR3: TGTGCCACCCAGTTTCAGGTCGGCAATCAGCCCCAGCATTTT.

CDR3: CASTSFDSLNEKLFF. In nucleotides, the CDR3 is TGTGCCAGCACCTCTTTTGACAGCCTTAATGAAAAACTGTTTTTT. V and J are TRBV7-9 and TRBJ1-4; the D gene is possibly TRBD1 (5 bases). The germline V gene has CDR1 SEHNR and CDR2 FQNEAQ (reference sequence). V was pared by 7 bases and J by 4 bases, with 16 bases between. The CDR3 contains 15 residues.

This clone turned up a few times. The genes are TRBV29-1 and TRBJ1-2; D not resolved. Germline values: CDR1 SQVTM, CDR2 ANQGSEA. The CDR3 spans 15 residues. Trimming removed 5 bases from V and 3 bases from J, with 19 bases in between. Written as DNA, the CDR3 is TGCAGCGTTATGTGGGCCCGTTACATTTACTATGGCTACACCTTC. The encoded protein is CSVMWARYIYYGYTF.

This chain links TRBV9 with TRBJ2-2, with D tentatively TRBD2 (6 bases). The CDR3 loop spans 15 amino acids. Germline V gene lookup returns CDR1 SGDLS and CDR2 YYNGEE. The V and J ends lost 0 bases and 4 bases respectively, with 10 bases between them. The CDR3 loop reads CASSVVGGSTGELFF. CDR3 nucleotide sequence: TGTGCCAGCAGCGTAGTGGGGGGTAGCACCGGGGAGCTGTTTTTT.

This chain connects TRBV5-5 to TRBJ2-1, with D possibly matching TRBD1 (6 bases). The CDR3 covers 15 residues. The germline V gene has CDR1 SGHKS and CDR2 YYEKEE (reference sequence). Trimming took 2 bases from V and 4 from J, leaving 13 bases between them. The CDR3 reads CASSFPGTSYNEQFF. CDR3 nucleotide sequence: TGTGCCAGCAGCTTCCCCGGGACATCTTACAATGAGCAGTTCTTC.

The V call is TRBV28, the J call TRBJ1-1; TRBD1 is a possible D gene (6 bases). V was clipped by 5 bases and J by 7 bases, with 20 bases between them. This CDR3 has 15 residues. The germline V gene has CDR1 MDHEN and CDR2 SYDVKM. The chain's CDR3 is CASSPGWTARNEAFF. In DNA, the CDR3 is TGTGCCAGCAGTCCGGGATGGACAGCCCGTAATGAAGCTTTCTTT.

The count of this clone is one. The chain couples TRBV13 to TRBJ1-6; D perhaps matches TRBD1 (5 bases). Germline V CDR1 and CDR2: PRHDT, FYEKMQ (reference sequence). V was cut by 2 bases and J by 10 bases, with 12 bases left in between. This CDR3 spans 14 amino acids. The CDR3, as DNA: TGTGCCAGCAGCTTATGGGAAAGGGGCTCACCCCTCCACTTT. Translation gives CASSLWERGSPLHF.

This chain links TRBV5-1 with TRBJ2-4, with D possibly matching TRBD1 (6 bases). CDR1 is SGHRS and CDR2 is YFSETQ in the germline V gene. The CDR3 runs 16 residues. V was cut by 0 bases and J by 5 bases, with 15 bases left in between. The CDR3 DNA is TGCGCCAGCAGCTTGGGGTCAGGGGTCAATCAAAACATTCAGTACTTC. It codes for CASSLGSGVNQNIQYF.

The CDR3 region is CASSSDVAGGELFF. In nucleotides, the CDR3 is TGTGCCAGCAGCTCGGATGTCGCGGGGGGGGAGCTGTTTTTT. The V and J genes are TRBV7-8 and TRBJ2-2; the D gene is possibly TRBD2 (6 bases). This CDR3 region has 14 residues. Germline CDR1 reads SGHVS; CDR2 reads FQNEAQ. The V and J ends lost 4 bases and 8 bases respectively, with 14 bases between them. The entire variable domain, with the rest obtained from reference TRBV7-8 and TRBJ2-2, is as follows: GAGVSQSPRYKVAKRGQDVALRCDPISGHVSLFWYQQALGQGPEFLTYFQNEAQLDKSGLPSDRFFAERPEGSVSTLKIQRTQQEDSAVYLCASSSDVAGGELFFGEGSRLTVL.

This clone was found a few times. The chain couples TRBV2 to TRBJ2-7, with D perhaps matching TRBD2 (6 bases). Germline-derived CDR1 and CDR2 are SNHLY and FYNNEI. Deletions cut 6 bases from V and 4 bases from J, with 16 bases between. This CDR3 has 14 amino acids. CDR3 residues: CASRSTSNSYEQYF. The CDR3 DNA is TGTGCCAGCAGAAGCACTAGCAATTCGTACGAGCAGTACTTC.

The chain carries TRBV6-5 and TRBJ2-5; 9 bases map to TRBD2. Germline V lookup: CDR1 MNHEY, CDR2 SVGAGI. CDR3 length: 14 amino acids. Unmatched junction bases numbered 9, after V lost 8 bases and J lost 5 bases. Here the CDR3 DNA reads TGTGCCAGCCAAAGGCGGGAGGGCTCGGAGACCCAGTACTTC. It is translated as CASQRREGSETQYF.

The V call is TRBV27, the J call TRBJ1-2; 8 bases are a match to TRBD1. The CDR3 contains 15 residues. CDR1 MNHEY and CDR2 SMNVEV come from the germline V gene (reference sequence). V dropped 2 bases and J dropped 1; count of bases not matched to a gene: 3. Here the CDR3 DNA reads TGTGCCAGCAGTTTAGGACAGGGAAATAACTATGGCTACACCTTC. As protein: CASSLGQGNNYGYTF.

This chain uses TRBV6-4 with TRBJ2-5, with D maybe TRBD2 (5 bases). This CDR3 comprises 14 residues. Between the trimmed V and J ends, which lost 6 bases and 2 bases, there was a span of 13 bases. Germline lookup yields CDR1 MRHNA and CDR2 SNTAGT. CDR3 DNA sequence: TGTGCCAGCAGGACGGGCGGGTCTCAAGAGACCCAGTACTTC. Protein sequence: CASRTGGSQETQYF.

The chain carries TRBV30 and TRBJ2-2; a possible D gene is TRBD2 (6 bases). The V gene's germline CDR1 is GTSNPN and CDR2 SVGIG (reference sequence). Trimming cost V 0 bases and J 5 bases, with 16 bases left between them. The CDR3 is made up of 16 amino acids. The CDR3 DNA reads TGTGCCTGGAGTGTACTTGGCGGGACGTTAACCGGGGAGCTGTTTTTT. The encoded protein is CAWSVLGGTLTGELFF.

The chain uses TRBV15 and TRBJ2-7, with 7 bases lining up with TRBD1. The germline gives CDR1 LNHNV, CDR2 YYDKDF (reference sequence). With 0 bases clipped from V and 2 bases from J, the junction kept 1 base outside the gene matches. This CDR3 is built from 14 residues. CDR3 nucleotides: TGTGCCACCAGCAGAGACAGGGGGACCTACGAGCAGTACTTC. Its translation: CATSRDRGTYEQYF.

The J gene is TRBJ1-1, the V gene TRBV14; D is perhaps TRBD1 (6 bases). Germline CDR1 is SGHDN and CDR2 is FVKESK. Trimming cost V 5 bases and J 3 bases, with 10 bases left between them. The CDR3 covers 13 residues. This chain's CDR3 is CASSYRVDTEAFF. In DNA form, the CDR3 reads TGTGCCAGCAGCTACAGGGTCGACACTGAAGCTTTCTTT.

The chain couples TRBV6-5 to TRBJ2-2; D remains unclear. The CDR3 sequence is 14 residues long. Per the germline V gene, CDR1 is MNHEY and CDR2 is SVGAGI. Trimming cost V 0 bases and J 7 bases, with 9 bases left between them. CDR3 nucleotides: TGTGCCAGCAGTTACTCCCCTGGCATCGGGGAGCTGTTTTTT. Its translation: CASSYSPGIGELFF.

This chain joins TRBV11-3 and TRBJ2-3; the D is unclear. Germline V gene lookup returns CDR1 SGHNT and CDR2 YENEEA. The CDR3 totals 13 residues. V lost 5 bases and J lost 4, with 10 bases in between. Written as DNA, the CDR3 is TGTGCCAGCAGCCGGAGTTTGGCAGATACGCAGTATTTT. Its protein product is CASSRSLADTQYF.

The genes are TRBV29-1 and TRBJ2-5, with a possible D match to TRBD2 (7 bases). The germline V gene encodes CDR1 SQVTM and CDR2 ANQGSEA. V was clipped by 1 base and J by 0 bases, with 21 bases between them. The CDR3 contains 18 residues. The CDR3 is CSVEGEGGVRGYQETQYF. The CDR3 DNA is TGCAGCGTTGAAGGAGAAGGGGGGGTAAGGGGCTACCAAGAGACCCAGTACTTC.

This clone was seen a single time. The chain is built from TRBV5-4 and TRBJ2-7; 9 bases are a match to TRBD2. This CDR3 contains 17 residues. Germline CDR1 and CDR2: SGHNT and YYREEE (reference sequence). The trim removed 1 base at V and 0 bases at J, leaving 8 bases unmatched. The CDR3 bases are TGTGCCAGCAGCTTGTGGGGCGGGAGGGCCTCCTCCTACGAGCAGTACTTC. The encoded protein is CASSLWGGRASSYEQYF.

The rearrangement joins TRBV24-1 to TRBJ2-1; D unclear. This CDR3 is 16 amino acids long. The germline V gene encodes CDR1 KGHDR and CDR2 SFDVKD. V was pared by 3 bases and J by 1 base, with 12 bases between. The DNA of the CDR3 is TGTGCCACCAGTGATCGAGACTCTTGGTCCTACAATGAGCAGTTCTTC. Translating gives CATSDRDSWSYNEQFF.

The chain is built from TRBV5-1 and TRBJ2-5; TRBD1 matches at 8 bases. Germline V lookup: CDR1 SGHRS, CDR2 YFSETQ. This CDR3 region has 15 residues. V was clipped by 1 base and J by 1 base; unmatched bases: 3. CDR3 sequence (DNA): TGCGCCAGCAGCTTGAACACAGGGGGCCAAGAGACCCAGTACTTC. It translates to CASSLNTGGQETQYF. The full variable domain, completed using reference TRBV5-1 and TRBJ2-5, is KAGVTQTPRYLIKTRGQQVTLSCSPISGHRSVSWYQQTPGQGLQFLFEYFSETQRNKGNFPGRFSGRQFSNSRSEMNVSTLELGDSALYLCASSLNTGGQETQYFGPGTRLLVL.

The rearrangement links TRBV6-5 to TRBJ2-3, with 8 bases lining up with TRBD1. CDR1 is MNHEY and CDR2 is SVGAGI in the germline V gene. The CDR3 is 15 residues long. Trimming at V came to 6 bases and at J to 2 bases, leaving 7 bases not matched to a gene. CDR3 nucleotide sequence: TGTGCCAGCAGCTCCCAGGGGGCGTACACAGATACGCAGTATTTT. This sequence encodes CASSSQGAYTDTQYF.

The V gene is TRBV5-1, the J gene TRBJ2-7, with TRBD2 identical over 12 bases. The CDR3 is 15 amino acids. Trimming removed 5 bases from V and 1 base from J; junction bases left unmatched: 4. Germline V gives CDR1 SGHRS, CDR2 YFSETQ. CDR3 in DNA: TGCGCCAGCAGTCTACTAGCGGGAGGATCCTACGAGCAGTACTTC. This gives the protein CASSLLAGGSYEQYF.